These T cell receptor beta chains were read from a single sample in a study of T cell repertoires in cytomegalovirus infection. TCRdb independently ran MiXCR on the reads; one entry per CDR3 protein. Of some 310,000 distinct CDR3 sequences detected, roughly 25% appear once; the ten largest clones hold 13%. These receptors lack a known antigen. This specimen consisted of cultured PBMCs, obtained from culture after CMV antigen stimulation. All receptors come from a human donor in good health (CMV status not recorded). Some clones in this sample may be carry-over from other donors' samples. Each CDR3 is given with its conserved first and last residue. Each record gives: clone size, J gene, V gene, D gene, CDR3 protein, CDR3 DNA. D genes are given only for firm matches. Only part of the rows carry a size: once, few, many, or a class if the clone is expanded.

>NA|TRBJ2-2|TRBV6-2/TRBV6-3|NA
CASSYGQTTGELFF
TGTGCCAGCAGTTACGGACAGACCACCGGGGAGCTGTTTTTT
>many|TRBJ1-5|TRBV28|NA
CASTKTSRADSNQPQHF
TGTGCCAGCACCAAAACCAGCCGCGCAGATAGCAATCAGCCCCAGCATTTT
>NA|TRBJ2-7|TRBV6-2/TRBV6-3|NA
CASSSKTGNGYEQYF
TGTGCCAGCAGTTCTAAGACGGGGAATGGCTACGAGCAGTACTTC
>NA|TRBJ1-4|TRBV6-6|NA
CASSWGRQPTNEKLFF
TGTGCCAGCAGTTGGGGACGACAGCCAACTAATGAAAAACTGTTTTTT
>NA|TRBJ1-5|TRBV29-1|TRBD1
CSALGQDSNQPQHF
TGCAGCGCCTTGGGACAGGATAGCAATCAGCCCCAGCATTTT
>NA|TRBJ2-1|TRBV5-1|TRBD2
CASSAALGLAIQEQFF
TGCGCCAGCAGCGCGGCTCTTGGACTAGCGATTCAGGAGCAGTTCTTC
>NA|TRBJ2-1|TRBV12-3/TRBV12-4|TRBD2
CASSFWLAGNNEQFF
TGTGCCAGCAGTTTCTGGCTAGCGGGTAACAATGAGCAGTTCTTC
>NA|TRBJ1-1|TRBV20-1|TRBD1
CSATGQGASDTEAFF
TGCAGTGCTACTGGACAGGGGGCGTCGGACACTGAAGCTTTCTTT
>many|TRBJ2-7|TRBV7-2|NA
CASSLGHGPGYEQYF
TGTGCCAGCAGCTTAGGACATGGCCCGGGCTACGAGCAGTACTTC
>NA|TRBJ1-2|TRBV11-2|NA
CASSSFRSAGFYGYTF
TGTGCCAGCAGCTCTTTCAGGTCCGCGGGGTTCTATGGCTACACCTTC
>few|TRBJ2-7|TRBV4-1|TRBD2
CASSQELSGNGFSHEQYF
TGCGCCAGCAGCCAAGAATTGAGCGGGAATGGATTTAGCCACGAGCAGTACTTC
>NA|TRBJ2-5|TRBV28|TRBD1
CASSSRGQGGETQYF
TGTGCCAGCAGTTCTCGGGGACAGGGCGGAGAGACCCAGTACTTC
>NA|TRBJ2-3|TRBV15|TRBD2
CATSSPGTSGSTDTQYF
TGTGCCACCAGCAGTCCCGGGACTAGCGGTAGCACAGATACGCAGTATTTT
>few|TRBJ2-1|TRBV18|TRBD2
CASSPVVGGSYNEQFF
TGTGCCAGCTCACCTGTGGTTGGCGGGAGTTACAATGAGCAGTTCTTC
>few|TRBJ2-5|TRBV2|NA
CASRLNSETQYF
TGTGCCAGCCGACTCAACTCAGAGACCCAGTACTTC
>NA|TRBJ2-7|TRBV25-1|NA
CASSGSGSNEQYF
TGTGCCAGCAGTGGGTCAGGGAGCAACGAGCAGTACTTC
>many|TRBJ1-2|TRBV19|TRBD1
CASRDRGRANYGYTF
TGTGCCAGCCGGGACAGGGGAAGGGCTAACTATGGCTACACCTTC
>few|TRBJ1-5|TRBV30|NA
CAWSVGVNQPQHF
TGTGCCTGGAGTGTAGGGGTCAATCAGCCCCAGCATTTT
>few|TRBJ2-7|TRBV27|NA
CASSLSIAGSYEQYF
TGTGCCAGCAGTTTATCAATTGCGGGGTCCTACGAGCAGTACTTC